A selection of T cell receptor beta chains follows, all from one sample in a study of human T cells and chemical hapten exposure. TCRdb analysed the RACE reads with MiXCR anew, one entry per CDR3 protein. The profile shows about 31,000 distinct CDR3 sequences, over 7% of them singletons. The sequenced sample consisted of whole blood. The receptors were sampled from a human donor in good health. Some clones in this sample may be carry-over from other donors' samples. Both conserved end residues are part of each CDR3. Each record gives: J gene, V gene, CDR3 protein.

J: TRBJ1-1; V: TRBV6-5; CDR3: CASSYREGTEAFF
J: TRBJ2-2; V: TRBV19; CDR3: CASNPAGRGTGELFF
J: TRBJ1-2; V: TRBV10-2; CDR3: CASRELGRNYGYTF
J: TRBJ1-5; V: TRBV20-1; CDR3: CSASERGGLDRPQHF
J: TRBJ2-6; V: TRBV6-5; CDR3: CASSPDASGANVLTF
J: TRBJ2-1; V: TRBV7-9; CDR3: CASSTIREKSYNEQFF
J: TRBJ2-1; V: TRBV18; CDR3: CASSPPGAGGGNEQFF
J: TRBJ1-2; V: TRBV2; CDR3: CASSAGTGYGGYTF
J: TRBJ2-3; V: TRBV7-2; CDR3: CASSLQAGADTQYF
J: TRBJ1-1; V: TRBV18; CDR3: CASSAQRNTEAFF
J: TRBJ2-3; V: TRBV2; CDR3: CASSRLTKDTQYF
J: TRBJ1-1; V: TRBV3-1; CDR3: CASSPLGSNTEAFF
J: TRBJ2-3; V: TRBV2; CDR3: CASRCTDTQYF
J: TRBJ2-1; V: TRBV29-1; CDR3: CSVGDRSLGAYNEQFF
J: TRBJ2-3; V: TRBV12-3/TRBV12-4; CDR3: CASRNREGTDTQYF
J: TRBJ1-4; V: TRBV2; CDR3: CASQIGTGNEKLFF
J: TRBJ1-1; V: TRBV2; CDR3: CASSEGTNTEAFF
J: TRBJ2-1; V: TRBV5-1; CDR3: CASSTSWGAEQFF
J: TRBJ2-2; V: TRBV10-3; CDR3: CAIGGEECGELFF
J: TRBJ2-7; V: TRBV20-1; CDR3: CSASRGYEQYF
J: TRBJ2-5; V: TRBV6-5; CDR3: CASSSTGALETQYF
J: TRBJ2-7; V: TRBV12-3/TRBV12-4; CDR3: CASSRRLAGGLVEQYF
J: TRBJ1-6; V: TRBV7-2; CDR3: CASSLYQGNNSPLHF
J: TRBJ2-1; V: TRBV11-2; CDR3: CASSLERTGEQFF
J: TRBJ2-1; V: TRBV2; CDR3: CASSGSGANEQFF
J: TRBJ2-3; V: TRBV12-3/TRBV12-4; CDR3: CASRRQSTDTQYF
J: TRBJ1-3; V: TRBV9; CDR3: CASSVGTGPSSGNTIYF
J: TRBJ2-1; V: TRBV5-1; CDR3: CASSLVPGQGGNEQFF
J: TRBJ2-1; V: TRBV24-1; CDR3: CATSGGALAGRYNEQFF
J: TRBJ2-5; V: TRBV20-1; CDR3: CSASSDRREGRETQYF
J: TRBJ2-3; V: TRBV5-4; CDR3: CASSPRQGGDTQYF
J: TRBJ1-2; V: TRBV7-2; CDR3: CASSHGTGRVYGYTF
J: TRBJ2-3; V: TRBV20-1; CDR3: CSAETGGTTDTQYF
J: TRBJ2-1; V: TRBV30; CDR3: CAWSPLLRGGQFF
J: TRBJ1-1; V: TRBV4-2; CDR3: CASSHGQGPGLNTEAFF
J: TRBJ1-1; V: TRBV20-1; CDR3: CSARIEGFAFF
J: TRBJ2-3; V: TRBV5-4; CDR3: CASSLEAGRSTDTQYF
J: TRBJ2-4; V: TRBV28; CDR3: CATRAGGLRENIQYF
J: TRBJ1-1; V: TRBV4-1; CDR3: CASSQDSANTEAFF
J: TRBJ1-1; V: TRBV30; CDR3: CAWSPLGVRDTEAFF